The source of this TCR beta chain is a study of pediatric ulcerative colitis (dated by TCRdb to between 2018 and 2021). For the study in its entirety: Pancolitis was present in roughly seven ulcerative colitis patients and left-sided colitis in two, and histology consistent with ulcerative colitis was found in all of these patients. From fewer than ten newly diagnosed, treatment-naive pediatric ulcerative colitis patients and four non-IBD control children, paired blood and rectal samples were collected. Using the Pediatric Ulcerative Colitis Activity Index, a couple of patients were classed as having mild disease, four as having moderate disease and three as having acute severe colitis.

Using the immunoSEQ TRB Survey service, rearranged CDR3 beta regions were amplified from genomic DNA with multiplex V and J primers. To keep sequencing depth equal across samples, survey-level depth of up to 500,000 reads per sample was applied. The libraries were purified, combined into pools and sequenced with Illumina technology. Regarding the original processing steps: Productive clonality, sample overlap, pairwise scatters, CDR3 beta length, V/D/J gene usage and productiveness were assessed with immunoSEQ online tools. Calculated diversity was defined as the number of unique rearrangements divided by total templates, multiplied by 100, and Shannon and Simpson indices were computed as well. Principal component analysis was performed on Z-score normalized data with the R prcomp function and the ggbiplot package. Morisita's index was used to quantify blood-rectal clonal overlap within each subject. TCRdb holds this immuneACCESS table with in-frame rearrangements only. Some clones are missing; in checked studies, unresolved V genes explain under half, and the rest has no known cause. D and trimming were read from the DNA, whereas the V and J calls and clone size are those reported in that table. This sample gives 55,000 to 80,000 clones in total; about three quarters of them show up just once. The ten largest clones capture around 5% of the sample.

Ulcerative colitis patients had received no immunosuppressive medication before the diagnostic colonoscopy. A blood sample was drawn at the time of the colonoscopy. The Wizard kit (Promega) was used to extract genomic DNA from both blood and intestinal samples. Results and caveats for the whole study, not just this receptor: A couple of patients' blood samples yielded substantially fewer templates for technical reasons and were excluded from blood-rectal overlap analysis. With only a handful of individuals, the healthy control group was small. Compared with controls, ulcerative colitis patients showed significantly higher autologous blood-rectal clonal overlap, a finding that suggests increased T cell trafficking to inflamed tissue. Because the repertoires came from total lymphocyte DNA, rare subsets such as regulatory T cells may have patterns that are not reflected. Features of the rectal repertoire distinguished controls, mild-moderate colitis patients and acute severe colitis patients, and in acute severe colitis rectal diversity was lower because of clonal expansions. Two rectal CDR3 clonotypes were found in every ulcerative colitis patient but in no control.

On this clone: Its antigen is unknown. No base-level quality is on record; no much larger clone is a single base apart.

Material: blood. The TCR was taken from a boy under 18 with moderate ulcerative colitis.

Read as DNA, the sequence is TGTGCCAGCTCAACCGGGCCCCTCGGGGCGGCTTTCTTT. The encoded protein is CASSTGPLGAAFF. The chain uses TRBV18 and TRBJ1-1; TRBD1 is a possible D gene, resting on 5 matching bases. In the germline V gene, CDR1 corresponds to KGHSH and CDR2 to LQKENI. Counted from cysteine to phenylalanine, this CDR3 has 13 amino acids. Only the CDR3 DNA is retained, 39 bases long and in frame from the first base. V is clipped by 5 bases and J by 11 bases, and the sequence between their germline boundaries is 18 bases long.